What follows describes a single TCR beta chain. Antigen: not known. Produced via immunoSEQ multiplex PCR; TCRdb's table is partial and in-frame only. The data contain roughly 150,000 clones, roughly 92% of them seen just once; the ten biggest clones take up over 1.5%. The record originates from a study of T cell responses to AZD1222 COVID-19 vaccine. This CDR3 is built from 14 residues. The ends were cut back, 1 base at V and 4 bases at J, with 11 bases in the middle. Per the germline V gene, CDR1 is MNHNS and CDR2 is SASEGT. Findings and caveats of the study: Rises in breadth and depth of Spike-specific TCRs came after two AZD1222 doses.

The TCR was taken from an adult in good health. Here the sequenced sample was peripheral blood, taken on day 0 of AZD1222 vaccination. The V call is TRBV6-1, the J call TRBJ2-7; D may be TRBD2 (5 bases). The CDR3 DNA follows: TGTGCCAGCAGTGAAGGGTGGGGAGCGTACGAGCAGTACTTC. This encodes CASSEGWGAYEQYF.